Below are 3 T cell receptor beta chains sequenced from a single sample in a study of tumor-infiltrating lymphocytes in primary liver carcinoma. Co-extracting RNA and DNA was done with roughly 17-32 mg of unsorted bulk tissue as input. Total RNA amounting to 450 to 500 ng was the source from which TCR beta cDNA was made with a constant-region primer. Sequencing libraries for TCR beta derived from three nested multiplex PCR rounds that used slightly modified ARM-PCR. The study ran its first two PCR rounds for 9 to 10 cycles each, using TRBV1-TRBV30 forward primers and a C-beta reverse primer. TCRdb re-called the multiplex PCR reads through MiXCR, storing one row per CDR3 protein. The sample consists of around 100,000 distinct CDR3 sequences, around two thirds of them appearing once. Material for sequencing was liver tumor tissue from sampling region 2. Subset of the sample: tumor region T2, inferior pole. The source of these receptors is a woman aged 55-69 years with primary liver carcinoma and hepatitis B virus infection.

Worth noting for this clonotype: The junction departs from the called germline gene at one end, perhaps through a read error. This chain connects TRBV11-2 to TRBJ2-4; D might be TRBD2 (5 bases). The CDR3 covers 17 residues. Germline-derived CDR1 and CDR2 are SGHAT and FQNNGV. The DNA of the CDR3 is TGTGCCTGCAGCTTATCTACCGGGAACTTAGCCAAAAACATTCAGTACTTC. Amino acid sequence: CACSLSTGNLAKNIQYF.

In regard to this clonotype: A read error is possible here, since a much larger clone lies one base away. The chain uses TRBV5-1 and TRBJ2-7, with D perhaps matching TRBD2 (6 bases). V was shortened by 4 bases and J by 3 bases, with 17 bases between the two germline ends. This CDR3 comprises 15 residues. Germline loops: CDR1 SGHRS, CDR2 YFSETQ. CDR3 bases: TGCGCCAGCAGCCGACTAGATCTTAAAGACTACGAGCAGTACTTC. This codes for CASSRLDLKDYEQYF.

By share, this clonotype counts as medium-sized. This chain joins TRBV11-1 and TRBJ2-6; D is perhaps TRBD2 (6 bases). Germline V gene sequence: CDR1 SGHAT, CDR2 FQDESV (reference sequence). Deletions cut 5 bases from V and 2 bases from J, with 10 bases between. The CDR3 runs 15 residues. Here the CDR3 reads CASSPSGAGANVLTF. CDR3 nucleotides: TGTGCCAGCAGCCCCTCGGGGGCTGGGGCCAACGTCCTGACTTTC.